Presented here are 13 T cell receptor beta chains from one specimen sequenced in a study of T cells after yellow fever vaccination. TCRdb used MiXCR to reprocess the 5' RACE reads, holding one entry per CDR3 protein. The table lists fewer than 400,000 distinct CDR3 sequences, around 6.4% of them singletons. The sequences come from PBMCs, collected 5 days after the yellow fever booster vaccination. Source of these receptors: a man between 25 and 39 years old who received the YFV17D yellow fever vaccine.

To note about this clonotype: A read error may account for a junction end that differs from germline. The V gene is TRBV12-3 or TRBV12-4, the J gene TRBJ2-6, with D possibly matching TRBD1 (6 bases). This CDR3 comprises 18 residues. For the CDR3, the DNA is TGTGCCATCAGTTTATACCCCCTCACAGGGACTGGGGCCAACGTCCTGACTTTC. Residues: CAISLYPLTGTGANVLTF.

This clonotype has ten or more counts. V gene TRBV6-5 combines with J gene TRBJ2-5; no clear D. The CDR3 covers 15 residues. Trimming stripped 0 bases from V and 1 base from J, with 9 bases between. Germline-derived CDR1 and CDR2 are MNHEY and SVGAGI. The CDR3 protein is CASSYSGGTQETQYF. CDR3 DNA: TGTGCCAGCAGTTACTCAGGTGGAACCCAAGAGACCCAGTACTTC.

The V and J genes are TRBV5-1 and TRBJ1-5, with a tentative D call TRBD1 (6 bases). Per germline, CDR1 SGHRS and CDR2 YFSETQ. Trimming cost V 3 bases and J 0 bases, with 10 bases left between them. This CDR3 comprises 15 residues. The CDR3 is CASSSSGDSNQPQHF. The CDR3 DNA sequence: TGCGCCAGCAGCTCTTCAGGGGATAGCAATCAGCCCCAGCATTTT.

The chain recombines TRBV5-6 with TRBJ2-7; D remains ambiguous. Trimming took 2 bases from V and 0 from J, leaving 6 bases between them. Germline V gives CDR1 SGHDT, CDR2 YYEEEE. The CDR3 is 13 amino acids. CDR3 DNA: TGTGCCAGCAGCTTAGCACACTCCTACGAGCAGTACTTC. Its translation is CASSLAHSYEQYF.

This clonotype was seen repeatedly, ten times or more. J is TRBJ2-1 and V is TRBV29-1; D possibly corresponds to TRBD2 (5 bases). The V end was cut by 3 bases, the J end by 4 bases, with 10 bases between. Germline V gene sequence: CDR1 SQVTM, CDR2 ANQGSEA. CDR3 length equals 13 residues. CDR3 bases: TGCAGCGTTGATCTAGCAGGATACAATGAGCAGTTCTTC. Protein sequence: CSVDLAGYNEQFF.

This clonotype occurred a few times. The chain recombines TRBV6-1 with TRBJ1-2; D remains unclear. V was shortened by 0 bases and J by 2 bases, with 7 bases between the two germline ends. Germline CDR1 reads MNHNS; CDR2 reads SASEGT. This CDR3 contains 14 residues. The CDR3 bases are TGTGCCAGCAGTGAAGCGTTGCCGAACTATGGCTACACCTTC. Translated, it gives CASSEALPNYGYTF.

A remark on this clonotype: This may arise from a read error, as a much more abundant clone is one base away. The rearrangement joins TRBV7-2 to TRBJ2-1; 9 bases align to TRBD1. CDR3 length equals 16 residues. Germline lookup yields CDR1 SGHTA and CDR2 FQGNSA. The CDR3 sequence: CPSSLGDRVIYNEQFF. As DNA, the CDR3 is TGTCCCAGCAGCTTAGGGGACAGGGTAATCTACAATGAGCAGTTCTTC.

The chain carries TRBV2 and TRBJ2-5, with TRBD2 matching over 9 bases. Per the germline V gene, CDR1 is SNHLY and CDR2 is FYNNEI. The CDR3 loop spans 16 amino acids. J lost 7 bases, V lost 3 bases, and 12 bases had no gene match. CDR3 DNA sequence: TGTGCCAGCAGTGACCGCCAGAGGACTAGCGACGTGACCCAGTACTTC. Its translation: CASSDRQRTSDVTQYF.

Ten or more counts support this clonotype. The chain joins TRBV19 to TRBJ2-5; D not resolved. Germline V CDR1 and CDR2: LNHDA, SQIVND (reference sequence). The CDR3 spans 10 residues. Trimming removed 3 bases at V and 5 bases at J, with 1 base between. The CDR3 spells CASSMETQYF. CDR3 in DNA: TGTGCCAGTAGTATGGAGACCCAGTACTTC.

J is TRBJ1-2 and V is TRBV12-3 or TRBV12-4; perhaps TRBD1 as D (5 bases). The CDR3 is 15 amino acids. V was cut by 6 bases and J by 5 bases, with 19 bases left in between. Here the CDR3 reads CASRSSGTPSYGYTF. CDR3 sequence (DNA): TGTGCCAGCAGGTCCTCCGGGACCCCATCTTATGGCTACACCTTC.

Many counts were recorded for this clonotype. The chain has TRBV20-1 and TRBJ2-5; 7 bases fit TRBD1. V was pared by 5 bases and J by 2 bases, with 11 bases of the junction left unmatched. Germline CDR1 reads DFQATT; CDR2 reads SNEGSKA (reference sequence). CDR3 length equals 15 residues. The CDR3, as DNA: TGCAGTGCTGGATCGACAGGGCCCTTTCAAGAGACCCAGTACTTC. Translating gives CSAGSTGPFQETQYF.

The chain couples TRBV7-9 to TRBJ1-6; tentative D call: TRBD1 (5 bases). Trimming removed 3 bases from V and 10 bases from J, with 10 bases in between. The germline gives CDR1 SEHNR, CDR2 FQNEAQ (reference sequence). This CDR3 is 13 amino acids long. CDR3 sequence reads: CASSLGVASPLHF. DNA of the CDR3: TGTGCCAGCAGCTTGGGGGTAGCGTCACCCCTCCACTTT.

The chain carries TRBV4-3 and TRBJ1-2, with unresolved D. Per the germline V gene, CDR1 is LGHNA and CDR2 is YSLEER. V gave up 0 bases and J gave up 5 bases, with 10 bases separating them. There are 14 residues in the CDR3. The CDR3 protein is CASSQEAARYGYTF. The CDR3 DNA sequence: TGCGCCAGCAGCCAAGAGGCAGCGAGATATGGCTACACCTTC.